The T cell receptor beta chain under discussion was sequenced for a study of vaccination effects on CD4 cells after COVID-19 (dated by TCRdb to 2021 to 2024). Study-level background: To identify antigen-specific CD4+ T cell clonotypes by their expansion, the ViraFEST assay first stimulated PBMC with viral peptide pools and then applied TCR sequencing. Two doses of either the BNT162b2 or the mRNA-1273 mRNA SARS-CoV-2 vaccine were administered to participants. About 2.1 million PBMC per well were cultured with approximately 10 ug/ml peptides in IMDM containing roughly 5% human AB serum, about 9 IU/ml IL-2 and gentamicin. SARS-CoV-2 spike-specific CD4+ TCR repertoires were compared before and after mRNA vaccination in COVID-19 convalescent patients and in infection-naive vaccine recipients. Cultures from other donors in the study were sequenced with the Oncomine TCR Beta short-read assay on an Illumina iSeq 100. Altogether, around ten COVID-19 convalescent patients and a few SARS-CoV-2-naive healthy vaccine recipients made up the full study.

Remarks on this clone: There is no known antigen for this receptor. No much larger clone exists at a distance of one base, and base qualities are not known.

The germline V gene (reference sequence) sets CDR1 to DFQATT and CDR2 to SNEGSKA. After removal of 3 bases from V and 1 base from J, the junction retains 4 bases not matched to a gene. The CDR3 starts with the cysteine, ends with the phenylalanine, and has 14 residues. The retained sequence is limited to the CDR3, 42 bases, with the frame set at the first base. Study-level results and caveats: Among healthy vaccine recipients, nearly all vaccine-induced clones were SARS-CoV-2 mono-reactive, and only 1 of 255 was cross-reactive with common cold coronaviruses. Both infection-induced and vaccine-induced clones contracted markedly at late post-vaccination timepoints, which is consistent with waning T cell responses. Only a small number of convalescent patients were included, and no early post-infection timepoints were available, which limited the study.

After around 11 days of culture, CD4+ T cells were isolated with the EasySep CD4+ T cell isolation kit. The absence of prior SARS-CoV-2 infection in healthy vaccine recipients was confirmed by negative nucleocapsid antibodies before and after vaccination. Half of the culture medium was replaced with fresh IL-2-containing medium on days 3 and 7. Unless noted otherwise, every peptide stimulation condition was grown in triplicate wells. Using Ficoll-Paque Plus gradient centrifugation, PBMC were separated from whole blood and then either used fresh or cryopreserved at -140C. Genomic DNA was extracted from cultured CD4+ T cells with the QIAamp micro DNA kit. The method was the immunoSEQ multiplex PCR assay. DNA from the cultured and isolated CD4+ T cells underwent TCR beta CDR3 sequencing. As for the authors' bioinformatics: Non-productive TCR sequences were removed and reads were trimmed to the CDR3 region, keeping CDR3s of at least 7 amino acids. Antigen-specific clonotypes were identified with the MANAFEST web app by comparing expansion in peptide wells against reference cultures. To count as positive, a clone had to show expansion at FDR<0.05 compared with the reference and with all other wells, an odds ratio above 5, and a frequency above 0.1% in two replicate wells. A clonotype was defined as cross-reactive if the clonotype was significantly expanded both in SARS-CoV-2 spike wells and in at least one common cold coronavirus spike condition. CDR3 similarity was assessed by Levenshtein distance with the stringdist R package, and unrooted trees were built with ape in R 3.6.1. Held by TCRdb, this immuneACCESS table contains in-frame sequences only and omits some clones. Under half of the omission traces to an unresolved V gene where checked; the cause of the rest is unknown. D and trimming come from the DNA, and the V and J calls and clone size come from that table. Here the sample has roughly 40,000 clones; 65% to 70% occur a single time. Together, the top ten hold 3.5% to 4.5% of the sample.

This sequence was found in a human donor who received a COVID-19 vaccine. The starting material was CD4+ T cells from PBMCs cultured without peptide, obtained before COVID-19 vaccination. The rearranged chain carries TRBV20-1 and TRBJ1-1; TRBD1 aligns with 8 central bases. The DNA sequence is TGCAGTGCTAGTGGCGGGACAGGGAACACTGAAGCTTTCTTT. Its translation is CSASGGTGNTEAFF.